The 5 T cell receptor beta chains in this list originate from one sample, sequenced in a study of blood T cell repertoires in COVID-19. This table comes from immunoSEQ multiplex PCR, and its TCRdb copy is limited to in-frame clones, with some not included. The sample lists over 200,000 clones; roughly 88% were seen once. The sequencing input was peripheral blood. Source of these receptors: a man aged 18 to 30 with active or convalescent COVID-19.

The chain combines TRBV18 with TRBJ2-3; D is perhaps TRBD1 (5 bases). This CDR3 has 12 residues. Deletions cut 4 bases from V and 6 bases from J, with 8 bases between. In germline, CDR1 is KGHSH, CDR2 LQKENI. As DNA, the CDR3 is TGTGCCAGCTCACTTCAGGGCGATACGCAGTATTTT. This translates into CASSLQGDTQYF.

CDR3 in DNA: TGTGCCAGCAGCCAACGGACTAGCGGGCCTTACAATGAGCAGTTCTTC. Encoded protein: CASSQRTSGPYNEQFF. The genes are TRBV7-8 and TRBJ2-1, with 11 positions matching TRBD2. Trimming removed 5 bases from V and 4 bases from J; junction bases left unmatched: 7. This CDR3 region has 16 residues. Germline V gene sequence: CDR1 SGHVS, CDR2 FQNEAQ.

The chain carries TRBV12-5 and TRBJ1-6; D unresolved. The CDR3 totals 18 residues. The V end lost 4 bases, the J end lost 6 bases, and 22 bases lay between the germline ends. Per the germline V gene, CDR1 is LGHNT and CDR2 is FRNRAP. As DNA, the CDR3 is TGTGCTAGTGGTTACCTACCCTTGGGCAGGAGGCGTAATTCACCCCTCCACTTT. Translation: CASGYLPLGRRRNSPLHF.

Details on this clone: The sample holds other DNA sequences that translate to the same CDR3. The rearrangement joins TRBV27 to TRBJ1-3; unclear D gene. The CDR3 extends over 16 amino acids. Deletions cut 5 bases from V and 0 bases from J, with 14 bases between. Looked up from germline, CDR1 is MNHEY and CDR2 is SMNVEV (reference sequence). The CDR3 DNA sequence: TGTGCCAGCAGTCCCCGAACTCCATACTCTGGAAACACCATATATTTT. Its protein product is CASSPRTPYSGNTIYF.

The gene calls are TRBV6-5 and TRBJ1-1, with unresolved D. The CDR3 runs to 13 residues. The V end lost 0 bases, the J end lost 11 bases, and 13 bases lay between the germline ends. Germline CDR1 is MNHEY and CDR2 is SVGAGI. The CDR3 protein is CASSYSNQRAAFF. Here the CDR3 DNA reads TGTGCCAGCAGTTACTCGAATCAGCGGGCGGCTTTCTTT.